This is a list of T cell receptor beta chains from one sample in a study of CD8 T cells in Susac syndrome. MiXCR, run by TCRdb on the immunoSEQ multiplex PCR reads, gives a single entry per CDR3 protein. This table holds under 200,000 distinct CDR3 sequences, around 94% found once. Sequencing was done on a sample of CD4+ T cells from PBMCs. The receptor source for this set is a human donor in good health. Each CDR3 is given with its conserved first and last residue. D genes are given only for firm matches.

CDR3nt: TGCAGTGGTAAGGACAGGGCTGGCGAGCAGTACTTC; CDR3aa: CSGKDRAGEQYF; d_gene: TRBD1; v_gene: TRBV20-1; j_gene: TRBJ2-7
CDR3nt: TGTGCCAGCAGTGACGGGACAGGGCTTGTAGGGCAGTACTTC; CDR3aa: CASSDGTGLVGQYF; d_gene: TRBD1; v_gene: TRBV2; j_gene: TRBJ2-7
CDR3nt: TGCAGCGTTGGGTCGGGGACTAATAACTATGGCTACACCTTC; CDR3aa: CSVGSGTNNYGYTF; d_gene: NA; v_gene: TRBV29-1; j_gene: TRBJ1-2
CDR3nt: TGTGCCAGCAGTGACCAGAGGGGGGGTACGCAGTATTTT; CDR3aa: CASSDQRGGTQYF; d_gene: NA; v_gene: TRBV6-4; j_gene: TRBJ2-3
CDR3nt: TGCAGTGCCCCCGCCTATGGCTACACCTTC; CDR3aa: CSAPAYGYTF; d_gene: NA; v_gene: TRBV20-1; j_gene: TRBJ1-2
CDR3nt: TGTGCCAGCAGTGGATGGGGCTCTGGGGCCAACGTCCTGACTTTC; CDR3aa: CASSGWGSGANVLTF; d_gene: NA; v_gene: TRBV28; j_gene: TRBJ2-6
CDR3nt: TGTGCCAGCAGGGATTACCACACAGGCTACACCTTC; CDR3aa: CASRDYHTGYTF; d_gene: NA; v_gene: TRBV3-1; j_gene: TRBJ1-2
CDR3nt: TGTGCCAGCAGTGAATCGGGCAGCTTCATGAACACTGAAGCTTTCTTT; CDR3aa: CASSESGSFMNTEAFF; d_gene: NA; v_gene: TRBV25-1; j_gene: TRBJ1-1
CDR3nt: TGTGCCAGCAGTTACCAGGGGGCGGTCTTAACTTTCTTT; CDR3aa: CASSYQGAVLTFF; d_gene: TRBD1; v_gene: TRBV6-5; j_gene: TRBJ1-1
CDR3nt: TGTGCCAGTAGTCAGGACCACTCAAACAATCAGCCCCAGCATTTT; CDR3aa: CASSQDHSNNQPQHF; d_gene: NA; v_gene: TRBV19; j_gene: TRBJ1-5
CDR3nt: TGCAGTGCCGGGACTAGCGGGGAAAAGACCCAGTACTTC; CDR3aa: CSAGTSGEKTQYF; d_gene: TRBD2; v_gene: TRBV20-1; j_gene: TRBJ2-5
CDR3nt: TGCAGTGCTAGCACCTCGGAACTAGCCAAAAACATTCAGTACTTC; CDR3aa: CSASTSELAKNIQYF; d_gene: NA; v_gene: TRBV20-1; j_gene: TRBJ2-4
CDR3nt: TGTGCCATCAGTGAGTCAGTTGGGCTTAGGGAGACCCAGTACTTC; CDR3aa: CAISESVGLRETQYF; d_gene: NA; v_gene: TRBV10-3; j_gene: TRBJ2-5
CDR3nt: TGTGCCAGCAGCTTAGCGAAAAAGGGGGAAAAGACCTACGAGCAGTACTTC; CDR3aa: CASSLAKKGEKTYEQYF; d_gene: NA; v_gene: TRBV11-1; j_gene: TRBJ2-7
CDR3nt: TGCAGTGCTAGAGGATTTAAACGGGATTCCTACGAGCAGTACTTC; CDR3aa: CSARGFKRDSYEQYF; d_gene: NA; v_gene: TRBV20-1; j_gene: TRBJ2-7
CDR3nt: TGCAGTGCTATTCGTGGAGGGGCTTTGGACAATGAGCAGTTCTTC; CDR3aa: CSAIRGGALDNEQFF; d_gene: NA; v_gene: TRBV20-1; j_gene: TRBJ2-1
CDR3nt: TGCAGTGGGACCGGGACAGGGTCTTACGGCTACACCTTC; CDR3aa: CSGTGTGSYGYTF; d_gene: TRBD1; v_gene: TRBV20-1; j_gene: TRBJ1-2
CDR3nt: TGTGCCAAGGGACATCGCTATGGCTACACCTTC; CDR3aa: CAKGHRYGYTF; d_gene: NA; v_gene: TRBV21-1; j_gene: TRBJ1-2
CDR3nt: TGCAGTGCTAGGGGCGATCCGAGCTCCTACGAGCAGTACTTC; CDR3aa: CSARGDPSSYEQYF; d_gene: NA; v_gene: TRBV20-1; j_gene: TRBJ2-7
CDR3nt: TGTGCCAGCAGCCAAGGGACTTTTGCAGAGCAGTTCTTC; CDR3aa: CASSQGTFAEQFF; d_gene: NA; v_gene: TRBV4-2; j_gene: TRBJ2-1
CDR3nt: TGTGCCTGGAGTGTACCGGGACAGGGGGCGCTAAACGAGCAGTTCTTC; CDR3aa: CAWSVPGQGALNEQFF; d_gene: TRBD1; v_gene: TRBV30; j_gene: TRBJ2-1
CDR3nt: TGTGCCAGCAGCCACACGCCGCCAGATACGCAGTATTTT; CDR3aa: CASSHTPPDTQYF; d_gene: NA; v_gene: TRBV7-3; j_gene: TRBJ2-3
CDR3nt: TGCACCAGCAGCCGACAGACTAGCGGGGGGGCAGATACGCAGTATTTT; CDR3aa: CTSSRQTSGGADTQYF; d_gene: NA; v_gene: TRBV1; j_gene: TRBJ2-3
CDR3nt: TGCGCCAGCAGCCAAGATCTATGGAGCGGTTACAATGAGCAGTTCTTC; CDR3aa: CASSQDLWSGYNEQFF; d_gene: NA; v_gene: TRBV4-3; j_gene: TRBJ2-1
CDR3nt: TGTGCCAGCAGCCAAGATCCCAGCGGGGGGAAGCAGTTCTTC; CDR3aa: CASSQDPSGGKQFF; d_gene: TRBD2; v_gene: TRBV3-1; j_gene: TRBJ2-1
CDR3nt: TGTGCCAGCAGTTTAAGGGGTAGCGGGGGGTACAATGAGCAGTTCTTC; CDR3aa: CASSLRGSGGYNEQFF; d_gene: TRBD2; v_gene: TRBV12-3/TRBV12-4; j_gene: TRBJ2-1
CDR3nt: TGCGCCAGCAGCTTGGGGCGTGCAGATACGCAGTATTTT; CDR3aa: CASSLGRADTQYF; d_gene: NA; v_gene: TRBV5-1; j_gene: TRBJ2-3